This T cell receptor (beta chain) was recovered during a study of PD-L1 blockade in urothelial cancer. Trimming shortened V by 0 bases and J by 0 bases, and 9 bases separated the two germline ends. CDR3 length: 16 residues. The germline V gene has CDR1 MNHEY and CDR2 SVGAGI. Profiled with immunoSEQ multiplex PCR; TCRdb holds only in-frame clones, not every one. The table shows fewer than 45,000 clones, with roughly 87% occurring only once. This specimen consisted of PBMCs, obtained around atezolizumab (anti-PD-L1) treatment. The chain combines TRBV6-5 with TRBJ1-3; D not resolved. The receptor comes from a man in his 70s with urothelial cancer. CDR3 in DNA: TGTGCCAGCAGTTACTCAGGGAGAATCTCTGGAAACACCATATATTTT. It is translated as CASSYSGRISGNTIYF.